This T cell receptor (beta chain) was captured in a study of graft-versus-host responses after intestinal transplantation. The germline V and J ends were trimmed by 6 bases and 2 bases, with 11 bases remaining between them. The CDR3 consists of 14 residues. CDR1 and CDR2 (germline): MNHNS, SASEGT. Profiling relied on immunoSEQ multiplex PCR, and the TCRdb table lists in-frame clones only, not all of them. The sample yields 35,000 to 40,000 clones, 90% to 95% seen once. Study results and caveats: GvH clones were found in recipient marrow; some appeared first in ileum or blood. Peak circulating GvH clone levels were associated with early post-transplant HvG declines.

A word on this clone: Its specificity is not known.

This chain uses TRBV6-1 with TRBJ1-5; D perhaps matches TRBD1 (5 bases). The TCR comes from a human patient who received an intestinal transplant, so some T cells may come from the graft donor. Sequenced here: PBMCs, sampled 16 days after intestinal transplant. DNA for the CDR3: TGTGCCAGCAGCTGGGACCGACGCAATCAGCCCCAGCATTTT. It translates to CASSWDRRNQPQHF.